This passage covers 16 T cell receptor beta chains from one sample sequenced in a study of T-cell reconstitution after alpha-beta-depleted transplantation in children. Unique molecular identifiers were used to barcode this TCRbeta library. MiXCR was run by TCRdb on the PCR reads, yielding one entry per CDR3 protein. The repertoire holds a few hundred thousand distinct CDR3 sequences, with approximately 23% as singletons. The material was PBMCs, mostly from graft donor cells, obtained 180 days after TCRalphabeta/CD19-depleted stem cell transplant. These receptors all come from a male patient between 10 and 17 years old who had a stem cell transplant for acute lymphoblastic leukemia, so the T cells may come from the graft donor.

In this sample, this clonotype turned up a few times. V is TRBV19 and J is TRBJ1-2; TRBD1 matches at 7 bases. CDR3 length equals 15 residues. Germline-derived CDR1 and CDR2 are LNHDA and SQIVND (reference sequence). V dropped 4 bases and J dropped 8; count of bases not matched to a gene: 13. DNA of the CDR3: TGTGCCAGTAGTACCCCGGACAGGCGCTCACTCGGCTACACCTTC. Amino acid sequence: CASSTPDRRSLGYTF. The full variable domain, in which reference TRBV19 and TRBJ1-2 provide the parts outside the CDR3, is DGGITQSPKYLFRKEGQNVTLSCEQNLNHDAMYWYRQDPGQGLRLIYYSQIVNDFQKGDIAEGYSVSREKKESFPLTVTSAQKNPTAFYLCASSTPDRRSLGYTFGSGTRLTVV.

A few counts support this clonotype. CDR3 bases: TGTGCCAGCATCTACACGGGAGGTTCAGATACGCAGTATTTT. Residues: CASIYTGGSDTQYF. V and J are TRBV6-1 and TRBJ2-3, with TRBD2 matching over 7 bases. Germline V gives CDR1 MNHNS, CDR2 SASEGT. V shed 7 bases, J shed 4 bases, and the junction held 8 bases outside the gene matches. There are 14 residues in the CDR3.

V is TRBV27 and J is TRBJ2-7, with TRBD2 matching over 10 bases. Germline CDR1 MNHEY, CDR2 SMNVEV (reference sequence). After removal of 5 bases from V and 5 bases from J, the junction contained 9 bases not matched to a gene. The length of the CDR3 is 15 residues. DNA of the CDR3: TGTGCCAGCAGTGTATTACTAGCGGGACTACACGAGCAGTACTTC. As protein: CASSVLLAGLHEQYF.

The J gene is TRBJ2-7, the V gene TRBV9; TRBD1 aligns across 7 bases. The germline gives CDR1 SGDLS, CDR2 YYNGEE. CDR3 length: 16 amino acids. V lost 0 bases to trimming and J lost 4 bases; unmatched junction nucleotides: 10. The CDR3 region is CASSVGRGPHRYEQYF. CDR3 bases: TGTGCCAGCAGCGTAGGTAGGGGGCCTCACCGTTACGAGCAGTACTTC.

CDR3 sequence: CATSREEAYLNTEAFF. CDR3 nucleotides: TGTGCCACCAGCAGAGAGGAAGCATATTTGAACACTGAAGCTTTCTTT. The gene calls are TRBV15 and TRBJ1-1; no reliable D call. Trimming removed 0 bases at V and 0 bases at J, with 11 bases between. Germline V gives CDR1 LNHNV, CDR2 YYDKDF (reference sequence). The CDR3 runs 16 residues.

This clonotype was picked up a small number of times. The gene calls are TRBV2 and TRBJ1-1; maybe TRBD1 (5 bases). This CDR3 region has 12 residues. The germline V and J ends were trimmed by 6 bases and 4 bases, with 9 bases remaining between them. Germline CDR1 reads SNHLY; CDR2 reads FYNNEI. CDR3 nucleotides: TGTGCCAGCAGGGGGCACAGCACTGAAGCTTTCTTT. This gives the protein CASRGHSTEAFF.

The chain has TRBV5-1 and TRBJ2-7; 14 nucleotides line up with TRBD2. The CDR3 totals 16 residues. In germline, CDR1 is SGHRS, CDR2 YFSETQ. The V and J ends lost 2 bases and 6 bases, in that order; junction bases with no gene match: 7. The CDR3 region has the DNA TGCGCCAGCAGCTTCGGACTAGCGGGAGGACCGGGCGAGCAGTACTTC. Translated, it gives CASSFGLAGGPGEQYF.

The rearrangement links TRBV5-1 to TRBJ2-1, with 7 bases lining up with TRBD2. J gave up 0 bases and V 0 bases, and 9 bases lay outside the gene matches. The germline V gene encodes CDR1 SGHRS and CDR2 YFSETQ. The CDR3 covers 18 residues. The CDR3 nucleotides are TGCGCCAGCAGCTTGGCAGGTCGGAGCGGGACCTCCTACAATGAGCAGTTCTTC. Encoded protein: CASSLAGRSGTSYNEQFF.

The chain carries TRBV20-1 and TRBJ2-7; 11 bases are a match to TRBD2. The CDR3 contains 15 residues. The germline gives CDR1 DFQATT, CDR2 SNEGSKA (reference sequence). The junction had 9 bases not matched to a gene; V was cut back by 5 bases and J by 3 bases. The CDR3 here is CSAPDPTSGSYEQYF. The DNA of the CDR3 is TGCAGTGCTCCAGACCCCACTAGCGGGAGCTACGAGCAGTACTTC.

This clonotype was detected ten times or more. The genes are TRBV5-1 and TRBJ2-3; unclear D gene. Looked up from germline, CDR1 is SGHRS and CDR2 is YFSETQ. This CDR3 spans 15 amino acids. Trimming pared 0 bases from V and 1 base from J, leaving 9 bases between. The CDR3 is CASSLELGRTDTQYF. The CDR3 coding sequence is TGCGCCAGCAGCTTGGAGCTAGGGCGCACAGATACGCAGTATTTT.

This sequence joins TRBV5-1 and TRBJ2-1; D uncertain. Trimming pared 4 bases from V and 7 bases from J, leaving 15 bases between. CDR3 length equals 14 residues. Germline V gene data show CDR1 as SGHRS and CDR2 as YFSETQ. CDR3 in DNA: TGCGCCAGCAGCCTCCTACTGGGTCTTAATGAGCAGTTCTTC. Its protein product is CASSLLLGLNEQFF.

The rearrangement uses TRBV7-9 and TRBJ2-3, with D unresolved. The V gene's germline CDR1 is SEHNR and CDR2 FQNEAQ (reference sequence). CDR3 length: 11 amino acids. V lost 3 bases, J lost 11 bases, and 9 bases lay in between. The CDR3 DNA follows: TGTGCCAGCAGCTTCAGGACCGAGCAGTATTTT. It translates to CASSFRTEQYF.

The chain joins TRBV7-9 to TRBJ2-3; weak D call: TRBD2 (6 bases). CDR3 length equals 14 residues. The ends were cut back, 2 bases at V and 4 bases at J, with 10 bases in the middle. Germline V gene data show CDR1 as SEHNR and CDR2 as FQNEAQ (reference sequence). Here the CDR3 reads CASSLMAGPDTQYF. The CDR3 nucleotides are TGTGCCAGCAGCTTAATGGCGGGGCCAGATACGCAGTATTTT.

This clonotype has a handful of counts. The chain couples TRBV7-8 to TRBJ2-3; TRBD2 matches at 7 bases. The germline gives CDR1 SGHVS, CDR2 FQNEAQ. V dropped 7 bases and J dropped 1; count of bases not matched to a gene: 14. There are 17 residues in the CDR3. CDR3 sequence reads: CASTSWREPRGTDTQYF. In DNA, the CDR3 is TGTGCCAGCACCTCCTGGCGGGAGCCTCGGGGCACAGATACGCAGTATTTT.

There are a few counts of this clonotype. V is TRBV12-3 or TRBV12-4 and J is TRBJ2-3; no clear D gene. Trimming pared 3 bases from V and 2 bases from J, leaving 9 bases between. CDR3 length equals 14 residues. The CDR3 loop reads CASSFQVFTDTQYF. The CDR3 bases are TGTGCCAGCAGTTTTCAAGTGTTCACAGATACGCAGTATTTT.

The genes are TRBV5-1 and TRBJ2-3; 12 nucleotides line up with TRBD2. Germline trimming cut 4 bases from V and 2 bases from J; bases unmatched to any gene: 5. Germline lookup yields CDR1 SGHRS and CDR2 YFSETQ. The CDR3 covers 16 residues. DNA of the CDR3: TGCGCCAGCAGCACTGGACTAGCGGGGACCACAGATACGCAGTATTTT. Translation gives CASSTGLAGTTDTQYF.